This T cell receptor beta chain was sequenced in a study of CD8+CD57+ T cells in acquired aplastic anemia. In the study overall: On average, sorted CD4+ and CD8+ cells gave roughly 3 ug of DNA. Read counts for CD4+ cells (from healthy donors) averaged about 10.8 million.

Genomic DNA provided the template from which TCR beta VDJ and CDR3 profiles were obtained. TCRdb re-analysed the reads in MiXCR, keeping a single row per CDR3 protein. The table includes about 170,000 distinct CDR3 sequences, around 40% detected once. For this clonotype: Antigen: not known.

Study conclusions and caveats: The study identified about 30 CD8+ CDR3 sequences shared by patients and controls.

Trimming shortened V by 1 base and J by 0 bases, and 3 bases separated the two germline ends. Per the germline V gene, CDR1 is SEHNR and CDR2 is FQNEAQ (reference sequence). CDR3 size: 13 residues. The rearrangement joins TRBV7-9 to TRBJ1-2; D not certain. The sequencing sample was made of sorted CD4+, CD8+, or CD8+CD57+ T cells (not recorded which) from PBMCs. The TCR was taken from a human donor in good health. CDR3 sequence: CASSLDANYGYTF. The CDR3 DNA sequence: TGTGCCAGCAGCTTAGACGCTAACTATGGCTACACCTTC. Full variable domain (outside the CDR3, taken from reference TRBV7-9 and TRBJ1-2): DTGVSQNPRHKITKRGQNVTFRCDPISEHNRLYWYRQTLGQGPEFLTYFQNEAQLEKSRLLSDRFSAERPKGSFSTLEIQRTEQGDSAMYLCASSLDANYGYTFGSGTRLTVV.